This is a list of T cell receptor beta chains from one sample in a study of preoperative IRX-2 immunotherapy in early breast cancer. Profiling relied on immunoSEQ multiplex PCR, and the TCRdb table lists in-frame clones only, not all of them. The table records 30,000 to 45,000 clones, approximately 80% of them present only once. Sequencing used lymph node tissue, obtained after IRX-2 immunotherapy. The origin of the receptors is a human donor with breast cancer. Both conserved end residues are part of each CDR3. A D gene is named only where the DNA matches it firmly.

CDR3aa: CASSFWRTNTEAFF
j_gene: TRBJ1-1
v_gene: TRBV28
d_gene: -

CDR3aa: CASSEVGGGDTEAFF
j_gene: TRBJ1-1
v_gene: TRBV6-1
d_gene: -

CDR3aa: CASSLVAFGQFVNTEAFF
j_gene: TRBJ1-1
v_gene: TRBV11-3
d_gene: -

CDR3aa: CASSKQGKNTEAFF
j_gene: TRBJ1-1
v_gene: TRBV6-8
d_gene: TRBD1

CDR3aa: CASSQGRGSNTGELFF
j_gene: TRBJ2-2
v_gene: TRBV14
d_gene: -

CDR3aa: CASGRTGGAGRPQHF
j_gene: TRBJ1-5
v_gene: TRBV28
d_gene: TRBD1

CDR3aa: CASSLSSSYNSPLHF
j_gene: TRBJ1-6
v_gene: TRBV28
d_gene: -

CDR3aa: CASSLSGLGYTF
j_gene: TRBJ1-2
v_gene: TRBV28
d_gene: -

CDR3aa: CASSLSLARSTDTQYF
j_gene: TRBJ2-3
v_gene: TRBV11-3
d_gene: -

CDR3aa: CASKKRRNTEAFF
j_gene: TRBJ1-1
v_gene: TRBV6-8
d_gene: -

CDR3aa: CASSTQRTGLVDTQYF
j_gene: TRBJ2-3
v_gene: TRBV11-3
d_gene: TRBD1

CDR3aa: CASARGVAGGLEQFF
j_gene: TRBJ2-1
v_gene: TRBV11-3
d_gene: TRBD2

CDR3aa: CASSFAGITDTQYF
j_gene: TRBJ2-3
v_gene: TRBV28
d_gene: -

CDR3aa: CASSLAGGLASYNEQFF
j_gene: TRBJ2-1
v_gene: TRBV7-1
d_gene: TRBD2

CDR3aa: CASSPGPTEATNEKLFF
j_gene: TRBJ1-4
v_gene: TRBV6-8
d_gene: -

CDR3aa: CASKRGRFGDQPQHF
j_gene: TRBJ1-5
v_gene: TRBV6-8
d_gene: -

CDR3aa: CASSSTLGGDNDYGYTF
j_gene: TRBJ1-2
v_gene: TRBV6-4
d_gene: -

CDR3aa: CASSEAVILLDGNQSQHF
j_gene: TRBJ1-5
v_gene: TRBV7-1
d_gene: -

CDR3aa: CASTLGLAGTDTQYF
j_gene: TRBJ2-3
v_gene: TRBV2
d_gene: TRBD2

CDR3aa: CASSGRGRWNSPLHF
j_gene: TRBJ1-6
v_gene: TRBV28
d_gene: -

CDR3aa: CASSSNLQASRGYTF
j_gene: TRBJ1-2
v_gene: TRBV11-3
d_gene: -